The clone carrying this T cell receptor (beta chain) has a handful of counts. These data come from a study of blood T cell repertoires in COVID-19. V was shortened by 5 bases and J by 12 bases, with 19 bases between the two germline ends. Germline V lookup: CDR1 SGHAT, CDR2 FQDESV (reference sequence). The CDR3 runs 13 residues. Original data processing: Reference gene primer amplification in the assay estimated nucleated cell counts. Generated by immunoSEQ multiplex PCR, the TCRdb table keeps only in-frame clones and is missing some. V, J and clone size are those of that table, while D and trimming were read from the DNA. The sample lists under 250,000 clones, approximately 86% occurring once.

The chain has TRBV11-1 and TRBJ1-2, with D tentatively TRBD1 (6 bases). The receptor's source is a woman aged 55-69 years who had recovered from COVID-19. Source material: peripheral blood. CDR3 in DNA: TGTGCCAGCAGCCAAGACAGGATGGCGGTGCACACCTTC. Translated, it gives CASSQDRMAVHTF.